Each of the 25 T cell receptor beta chains below was sequenced from the same sample in a study of T cell responses to AZD1222 COVID-19 vaccine. Repertoires were generated with immunoSEQ multiplex PCR, while TCRdb's copy carries only in-frame clones and drops some. The sample holds approximately 84,000 clones, 89% seen once. This specimen consisted of peripheral blood, obtained on day 0 of AZD1222 vaccination. The receptors come from an adult in good health.

The CDR3 nucleotides are TGCGCCAGCAGCGATTGGGGTAACACCGGGGAGCTGTTTTTT. Translated, it gives CASSDWGNTGELFF. The chain links TRBV5-1 to TRBJ2-2; D ambiguous. Germline CDR1 is SGHRS and CDR2 is YFSETQ. The length of the CDR3 is 14 residues. V lost 4 bases and J 2 bases, leaving 9 bases between the germline ends.

The V gene is TRBV6-2 or TRBV6-3, the J gene TRBJ2-2; TRBD1 matches at 10 bases. Germline CDR1 MNHEY, CDR2 SVGEGT. The CDR3 runs 16 residues. The V segment lost 5 bases and the J segment 1 base; nucleotides outside the gene matches: 4. The CDR3 bases are TGTGCCAGCAGTCCCGACAGGGGGCTGAACACCGGGGAGCTGTTTTTT. This gives the protein CASSPDRGLNTGELFF.

This clone was detected once. This sequence joins TRBV24-1 and TRBJ2-5, with no clear D. V lost 1 base and J 5 bases, leaving 4 bases between the germline ends. Germline V gene lookup returns CDR1 KGHDR and CDR2 SFDVKD. The CDR3 is made up of 12 amino acids. The CDR3 DNA reads as TGTGCCACCAGTGATTTCGGCGAGACCCAGTACTTC. Amino acids: CATSDFGETQYF.

The chain uses TRBV7-6 and TRBJ2-1; TRBD2 matches at 7 bases. Germline CDR1 reads SGHVS; CDR2 reads FNYEAQ. This CDR3 comprises 15 residues. J was trimmed by 0 bases and V by 5 bases; bases with no gene match: 4. The CDR3 DNA follows: TGTGCCAGCAGCGCAGGCGGGAGCTCCTACAATGAGCAGTTCTTC. Its protein product is CASSAGGSSYNEQFF.

The rearrangement uses TRBV7-2 and TRBJ1-6; D gene ambiguous. Germline CDR1 is SGHTA and CDR2 is FQGNSA. The CDR3 extends over 17 amino acids. The V end was cut by 1 base, the J end by 5 bases, with 15 bases between. As DNA, the CDR3 is TGTGCCAGCAGCTTAGATGCCTGGGATCCGAATAATTCACCCCTCCACTTT. It encodes CASSLDAWDPNNSPLHF. Looking up the rest from reference TRBV7-2 and TRBJ1-6 gives the full variable domain: GAGVSQSPSNKVTEKGKDVELRCDPISGHTALYWYRQSLGQGLEFLIYFQGNSAPDKSGLPSDRFSAERTGGSVSTLTIQRTQQEDSAVYLCASSLDAWDPNNSPLHFGNGTRLTVT.

This clone was recorded only once. The CDR3 sequence is CASSISGGPYNEQFF. CDR3 bases: TGTGCCAGTAGTATAAGCGGGGGACCATACAATGAGCAGTTCTTC. The J gene is TRBJ2-1, the V gene TRBV19; the match to TRBD2 covers 8 bases. Germline assignment: CDR1 LNHDA and CDR2 SQIVND (reference sequence). The J segment lost 4 bases and the V segment lost 2 bases, leaving 4 bases of the junction unmatched. The CDR3 is made up of 15 amino acids.

This clone was observed a handful of times. The chain carries TRBV23-1 and TRBJ1-3, with D possibly TRBD1 on 6 matching bases. TRBV23-1 is an ORF; its function is uncertain. The V end lost 9 bases, the J end lost 4 bases, and 22 bases lay between the germline ends. This CDR3 comprises 16 residues. The CDR3 region has the DNA TGCGCCAGGCTCTGCGAGGGGCCCGGGGGCGGAAACACCATATATTTT. Encoded protein: CARLCEGPGGGNTIYF.

V usage is TRBV28 and J usage is TRBJ1-5; D remains unclear. Germline CDR1 is MDHEN and CDR2 is SYDVKM. This CDR3 comprises 13 residues. With 6 bases removed from V and 0 bases from J, the gap between germline ends came to 6 bases. The CDR3 DNA reads as TGTGCCAGCAGACCTTATAGCAATCAGCCCCAGCATTTT. Amino acid sequence: CASRPYSNQPQHF.

The chain uses TRBV27 and TRBJ1-4; 11 bases are a match to TRBD1. V trimming: 6 bases; J trimming: 13 bases; junction bases outside the gene matches: 10. The germline CDR1 and CDR2 sequences are MNHEY and SMNVEV (reference sequence). The CDR3 has 14 amino acids. CDR3 in amino acids: CASRPGQGDSVLFF. As DNA, the CDR3 is TGTGCCAGCAGACCGGGACAGGGGGATTCGGTACTGTTTTTT.

The chain links TRBV7-2 to TRBJ2-4; 9 nucleotides match TRBD2. Germline CDR1 reads SGHTA; CDR2 reads FQGNSA. The CDR3 extends over 13 amino acids. V was clipped by 5 bases and J by 15 bases; unmatched bases: 11. CDR3 bases: TGTGCCAGCAGCCTCGTTATAGCGGGAGAGTGGTACTTC. Translating it yields CASSLVIAGEWYF.

The rearrangement uses TRBV2 and TRBJ1-1; D is uncertain. Germline V gene data show CDR1 as SNHLY and CDR2 as FYNNEI. V lost 3 bases to trimming and J lost 7 bases, with 9 bases between them. This CDR3 spans 12 amino acids. CDR3 in DNA: TGTGCCAGCAGTGAGCGGACGGTTGAAGCTTTCTTT. Residues: CASSERTVEAFF. Drawing the rest from reference TRBV2 and TRBJ1-1, the complete variable domain is EPEVTQTPSHQVTQMGQEVILRCVPISNHLYFYWYRQILGQKVEFLVSFYNNEISEKSEIFDDQFSVERPDGSNFTLKIRSTKLEDSAMYFCASSERTVEAFFGQGTRLTVV.

The chain links TRBV6-1 to TRBJ2-7, with 8 bases that match TRBD2. The trim removed 4 bases at V and 4 bases at J, leaving 12 bases unmatched. The CDR3 is 16 residues long. Germline CDR1 and CDR2: MNHNS and SASEGT. CDR3 loop: CASSGPIPGGRYEQYF. CDR3 in DNA: TGTGCCAGCAGTGGACCAATTCCGGGGGGGCGTTACGAGCAGTACTTC.

The chain links TRBV6-1 to TRBJ1-6; a weak D match, TRBD1 (5 bases). Trimming left V 2 bases short and J 6 bases short, with 11 bases between. This CDR3 comprises 15 residues. The germline CDR1 and CDR2 sequences are MNHNS and SASEGT. The CDR3 region is CASSESAGGNSPLHF. The CDR3 nucleotides read TGTGCCAGCAGTGAATCAGCTGGGGGTAATTCACCCCTCCACTTT.

Written as DNA, the CDR3 is TGCGCCAGCAGCCAGGTTTCGGGGCCGTCCTACGAGCAGTACTTC. Translating gives CASSQVSGPSYEQYF. This sequence joins TRBV4-3 and TRBJ2-7; D may match TRBD1 or TRBD2 (5 bases each). The CDR3 is 15 amino acids. Trimming stripped 3 bases from V and 1 base from J, with 13 bases between. Germline CDR1 LGHNA, CDR2 YSLEER.

The chain has TRBV6-5 and TRBJ2-2; 8 bases match TRBD2. In germline, CDR1 is MNHEY, CDR2 SVGAGI. This CDR3 is built from 15 residues. V trimming: 0 bases; J trimming: 8 bases; junction bases outside the gene matches: 5. CDR3 bases: TGTGCCAGCAGTTACTCGTCAACGGGAGGGGGGGAGCTGTTTTTT. This encodes CASSYSSTGGGELFF.

The chain carries TRBV5-1 and TRBJ1-1; D not certain. This CDR3 is 14 amino acids long. V dropped 0 bases and J dropped 5 bases, with 11 bases sitting between them. The germline gives CDR1 SGHRS, CDR2 YFSETQ. CDR3 in DNA: TGCGCCAGCAGCTTGGGTCCTGATCAGACTGAAGCTTTCTTT. It specifies CASSLGPDQTEAFF.

This chain links TRBV2 with TRBJ1-1; D unclear. V shed 8 bases and J shed 4 bases, with 8 bases lying between them. The CDR3 sequence is 11 residues long. From germline, CDR1 is SNHLY and CDR2 FYNNEI. CDR3 loop: CASVPGTEAFF. CDR3 coding DNA: TGTGCCAGCGTTCCCGGCACTGAAGCTTTCTTT.

This chain joins TRBV2 and TRBJ2-3; D is undetermined. Trimming shortened V by 0 bases and J by 5 bases, and 6 bases separated the two germline ends. The CDR3 contains 13 residues. Germline loops: CDR1 SNHLY, CDR2 FYNNEI. The CDR3 coding sequence is TGTGCCAGCAGTGAAGCTGAACTAGATACGCAGTATTTT. This translates into CASSEAELDTQYF. Full variable domain (remainder filled in from reference TRBV2 and TRBJ2-3): EPEVTQTPSHQVTQMGQEVILRCVPISNHLYFYWYRQILGQKVEFLVSFYNNEISEKSEIFDDQFSVERPDGSNFTLKIRSTKLEDSAMYFCASSEAELDTQYFGPGTRLTVL.

In regard to this clone: The identical CDR3 is also encoded by other nucleotide sequences in the sample. The chain employs TRBV9 and TRBJ2-5, with no clear D. The CDR3 has 13 amino acids. In germline, CDR1 is SGDLS, CDR2 YYNGEE. V lost 0 bases, J lost 2 bases, and 5 bases lay in between. The CDR3 loop reads CASSVDPQETQYF. In DNA form, the CDR3 reads TGTGCCAGCAGCGTAGACCCACAAGAGACCCAGTACTTC.

CDR3 region: CADRGPYNSPLHF. The CDR3 DNA is TGTGCCGACAGGGGACCGTATAATTCACCCCTCCACTTT. This chain joins TRBV9 and TRBJ1-6; 8 bases line up with TRBD1. Germline-derived CDR1 and CDR2 are SGDLS and YYNGEE. The CDR3 totals 13 residues. The V segment lost 10 bases and the J segment 4 bases; nucleotides outside the gene matches: 4.

This clone was observed a single time. The chain uses TRBV27 and TRBJ2-4; 8 bases agree with TRBD2. The CDR3 covers 16 residues. The germline gives CDR1 MNHEY, CDR2 SMNVEV (reference sequence). J was trimmed by 1 base and V by 7 bases; bases with no gene match: 9. For the CDR3, the DNA is TGTGCCAGCACTAAAATCGGCGGGAGGGCCAAAAACATTCAGTACTTC. The encoded protein is CASTKIGGRAKNIQYF.

The rearrangement uses TRBV14 and TRBJ1-2; 7 bases map to TRBD1. CDR1 and CDR2 from the germline V gene are SGHDN and FVKESK. This CDR3 is built from 12 residues. The V and J ends lost 6 bases and 4 bases, in that order; junction bases with no gene match: 2. CDR3 in DNA: TGTGCCAGCAGTTCAGGGGGCTATGGCTACACCTTC. Translation gives CASSSGGYGYTF.

The V call is TRBV4-2, the J call TRBJ2-2; D may be TRBD1 or TRBD2 (5 bases each). This CDR3 comprises 16 residues. Germline V CDR1 and CDR2: LGHNA, YNFKEQ. V was shortened by 0 bases and J by 4 bases, with 12 bases between the two germline ends. The DNA for the CDR3 is TGTGCCAGCAGCCAAGAGGGCAGGGCGGGCACCGGGGAGCTGTTTTTT. It encodes CASSQEGRAGTGELFF.

This chain joins TRBV5-4 and TRBJ2-7; 7 bases line up with TRBD1. The V segment lost 3 bases and the J segment 2 bases; nucleotides outside the gene matches: 5. CDR1 and CDR2 from the germline V gene are SGHNT and YYREEE (reference sequence). The CDR3 is made up of 14 amino acids. CDR3 amino acids: CASSSGQLAYEQYF. The CDR3, as DNA: TGTGCCAGCAGCTCGGGACAGCTTGCCTACGAGCAGTACTTC.

The V gene is TRBV7-2, the J gene TRBJ1-3; 7 bases map to TRBD1. The V segment lost 3 bases and the J segment 9 bases; nucleotides outside the gene matches: 8. The CDR3 totals 14 residues. Germline V gives CDR1 SGHTA, CDR2 FQGNSA. The CDR3, as DNA: TGTGCCAGCAGCTTTGACAGGGTCGCCCGCACCATATATTTT. This encodes CASSFDRVARTIYF.